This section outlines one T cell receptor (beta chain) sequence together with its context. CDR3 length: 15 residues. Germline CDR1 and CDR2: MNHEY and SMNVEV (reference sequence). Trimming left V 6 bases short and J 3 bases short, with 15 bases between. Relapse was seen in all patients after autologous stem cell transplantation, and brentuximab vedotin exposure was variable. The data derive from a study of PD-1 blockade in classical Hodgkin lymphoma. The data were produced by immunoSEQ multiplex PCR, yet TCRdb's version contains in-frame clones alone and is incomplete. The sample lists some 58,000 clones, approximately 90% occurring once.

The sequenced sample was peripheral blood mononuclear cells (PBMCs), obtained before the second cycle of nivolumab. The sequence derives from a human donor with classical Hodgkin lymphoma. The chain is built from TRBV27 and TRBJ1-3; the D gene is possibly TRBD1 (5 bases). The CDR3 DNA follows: TGTGCCAGCAGCGCGGGACCCTGGCGTGGAAACACCATATATTTT. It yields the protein CASSAGPWRGNTIYF.